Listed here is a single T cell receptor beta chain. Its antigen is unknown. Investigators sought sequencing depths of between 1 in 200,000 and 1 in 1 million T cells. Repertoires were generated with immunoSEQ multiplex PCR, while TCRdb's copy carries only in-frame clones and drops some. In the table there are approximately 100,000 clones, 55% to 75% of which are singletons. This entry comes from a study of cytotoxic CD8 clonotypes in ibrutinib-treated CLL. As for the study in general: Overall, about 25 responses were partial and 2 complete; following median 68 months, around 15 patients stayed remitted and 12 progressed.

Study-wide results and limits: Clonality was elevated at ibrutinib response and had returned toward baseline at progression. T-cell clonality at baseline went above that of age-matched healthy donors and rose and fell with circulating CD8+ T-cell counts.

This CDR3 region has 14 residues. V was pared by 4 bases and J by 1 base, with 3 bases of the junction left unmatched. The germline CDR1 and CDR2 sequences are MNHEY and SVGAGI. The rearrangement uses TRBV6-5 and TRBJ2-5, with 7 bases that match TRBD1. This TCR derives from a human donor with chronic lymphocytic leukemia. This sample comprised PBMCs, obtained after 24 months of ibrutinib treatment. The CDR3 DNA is TGTGCCAGCAGTTCTGGGGACAGCCAAGAGACCCAGTACTTC. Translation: CASSSGDSQETQYF.